This T cell receptor (beta chain) was captured by sequencing in a study of Graves' ophthalmopathy and Graves' hyperthyroidism. The CDR3 extends over 15 amino acids. V dropped 4 bases and J dropped 4; count of bases not matched to a gene: 4. Germline CDR1 is LNHDA and CDR2 is SQIVND (reference sequence). The table lists this clonotype with many counts. No antigen is known for it. It was on clinical symptoms, serum thyroxine, TRAb, thyroid ultrasound and orbital computed tomography that diagnosis relied. Study findings and constraints: Sensitivity of about 90% and specificity of approximately 81% were achieved when a 13-signature model separated ophthalmopathy from stable hyperthyroidism. Blood repertoires reportedly contained most expanded thyroid clonotypes above 0.001 frequency.

Investigators amplified TCR beta CDR3 regions from RNA transcripts. HTBI primers were used in a first-round RT-PCR, which preceded a second-round multiplex PCR. TCRdb analysed the multiplex PCR reads with MiXCR anew, one entry per CDR3 protein. The sample shows approximately 150,000 distinct CDR3 sequences, 39% of them seen only once. The TCR was taken from a man in his thirties or forties with Graves' ophthalmopathy. The sample consisted of peripheral blood. This rearrangement joins TRBV19 to TRBJ2-7; 13 bases fit TRBD2. The CDR3: CASSTAGLAGYEQYF. DNA of the CDR3: TGTGCCAGTAGTACGGCGGGACTAGCGGGATACGAGCAGTACTTC.